The clone carrying this T cell receptor beta chain was observed once. Its antigen remains unidentified. This record comes from a study of tumor-infiltrating lymphocytes in primary liver carcinoma. Notes on the study in general: Tumors and blood were compared for top-250-clone fraction, and tumors had the significantly higher value (p = 0.039). Tumor-adjacent and tumor-blood pairs displayed less overlap than did pairs of tumor regions.

The blood RNA (from unsorted whole blood) was obtained, and germline DNA was also extracted. Surgery was preceded by the collection of approximately 4 milliliters of peripheral blood. A constant-region primer primed TCR beta cDNA synthesis from 500 to 550 ng of total RNA. Generation of the TCR beta libraries relied on three nested multiplex PCR rounds using slightly modified ARM-PCR. Use of TRBV1-TRBV30 forward primers with a C-beta reverse primer characterized the first two PCR rounds, which lasted roughly 11 cycles each. MiXCR, applied by TCRdb to the multiplex PCR reads, yields one record per CDR3 protein. This table holds over 250,000 distinct CDR3 sequences, roughly 60% found once. Germline V gene lookup returns CDR1 ENHRY and CDR2 SYGVKD. Trimming removed 5 bases at V and 8 bases at J, with 11 bases between. The CDR3 consists of 12 residues.

The receptor's source is a woman aged 30 to 39 with primary liver carcinoma and hepatitis B virus infection. The chain links TRBV10-3 to TRBJ2-3; no reliable D call. The sequencing sample was made of peripheral blood. The CDR3 nucleotides read TGTGCCATCAGTCATGATAACGGTACGCAGTATTTT. Its protein is CAISHDNGTQYF.